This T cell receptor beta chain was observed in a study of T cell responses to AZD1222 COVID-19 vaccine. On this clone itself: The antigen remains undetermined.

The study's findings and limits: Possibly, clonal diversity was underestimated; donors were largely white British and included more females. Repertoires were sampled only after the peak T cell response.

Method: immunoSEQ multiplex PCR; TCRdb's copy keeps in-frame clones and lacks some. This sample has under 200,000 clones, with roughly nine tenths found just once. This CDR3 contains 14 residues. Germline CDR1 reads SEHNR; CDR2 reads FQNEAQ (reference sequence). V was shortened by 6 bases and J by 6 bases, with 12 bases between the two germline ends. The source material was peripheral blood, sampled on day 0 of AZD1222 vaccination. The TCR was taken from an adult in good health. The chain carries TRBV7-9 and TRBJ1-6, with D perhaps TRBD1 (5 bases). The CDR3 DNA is TGTGCCAGCAGGTTGGACATAACTAATTCACCCCTCCACTTT. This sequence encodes CASRLDITNSPLHF.